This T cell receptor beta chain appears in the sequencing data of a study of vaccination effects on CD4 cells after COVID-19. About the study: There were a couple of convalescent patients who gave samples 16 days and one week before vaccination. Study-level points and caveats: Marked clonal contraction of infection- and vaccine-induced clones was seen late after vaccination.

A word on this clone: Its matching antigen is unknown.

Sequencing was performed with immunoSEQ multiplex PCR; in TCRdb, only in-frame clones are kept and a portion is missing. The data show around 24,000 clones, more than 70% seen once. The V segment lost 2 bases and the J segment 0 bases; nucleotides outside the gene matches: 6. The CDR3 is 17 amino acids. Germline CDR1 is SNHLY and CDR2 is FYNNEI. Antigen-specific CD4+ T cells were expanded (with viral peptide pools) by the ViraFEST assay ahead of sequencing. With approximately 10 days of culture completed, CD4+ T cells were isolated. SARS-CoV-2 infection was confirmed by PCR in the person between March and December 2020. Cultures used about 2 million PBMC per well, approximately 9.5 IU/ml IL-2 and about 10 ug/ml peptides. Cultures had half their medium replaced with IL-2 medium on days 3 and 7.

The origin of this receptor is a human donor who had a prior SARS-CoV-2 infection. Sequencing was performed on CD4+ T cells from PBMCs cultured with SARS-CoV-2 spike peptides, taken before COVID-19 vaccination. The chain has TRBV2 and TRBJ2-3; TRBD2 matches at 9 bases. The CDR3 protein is CASSETTSGTSTDTQYF. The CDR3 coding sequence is TGTGCCAGCAGTGAAACGACTAGCGGAACTAGCACAGATACGCAGTATTTT.